A selection of T cell receptor beta chains follows, all from one sample in a study of blood T cell repertoires in COVID-19. Generated by immunoSEQ multiplex PCR, the TCRdb table keeps only in-frame clones and is missing some. The sample yields roughly 53,000 clones, approximately 87% seen once. The specimen sequenced was peripheral blood. Receptors were obtained from a woman over 75 with COVID-19, enrolled during active disease. The CDR3 runs from the conserved cysteine through the conserved F or W. D genes are given only for firm matches. The listing skips clone size in some rows; elsewhere it reads once, few, many or a size class.

j_call	v_call	clone_size	d_call	cdr3_aa	cdr3_nt
TRBJ1-6	TRBV12-3/TRBV12-4	NA	NA	CASSQWPSSPLHF	TGTGCCAGCAGTCAGTGGCCCTCCTCACCCCTCCACTTT
TRBJ2-5	TRBV7-9	NA	NA	CASSRRQTQETQYF	TGTGCCAGCAGCCGTCGACAGACACAAGAGACCCAGTACTTC
TRBJ2-7	TRBV5-1	NA	TRBD1	CASSYGTGVPLYEQYF	TGCGCCAGCAGCTACGGGACAGGAGTACCTCTCTACGAGCAGTACTTC
TRBJ2-2	TRBV6-1	NA	TRBD2	CASSETAGGRDTGELFF	TGTGCCAGCAGTGAAACGGCGGGGGGGCGGGACACCGGGGAGCTGTTTTTT
TRBJ2-3	TRBV5-1	NA	NA	CASSLDGDSTDTQYF	TGCGCCAGCAGCTTGGACGGAGATAGCACAGATACGCAGTATTTT
TRBJ1-1	TRBV19	NA	NA	CASSIVRGTEAFF	TGTGCCAGTAGTATAGTCAGGGGTACTGAAGCTTTCTTT
TRBJ2-3	TRBV5-4	NA	NA	CATSGTYTDTQYF	TGTGCCACTTCCGGGACTTACACAGATACGCAGTATTTT
TRBJ2-7	TRBV15	NA	TRBD1	CATSSTGTGKGTPYEQYF	TGTGCCACCAGCAGTACCGGGACAGGGAAAGGGACTCCCTACGAGCAGTACTTC
TRBJ1-4	TRBV18	NA	NA	CASSEMEVGRKKLFF	TGTGCCAGCTCCGAGATGGAGGTTGGGCGAAAAAAACTGTTTTTT
TRBJ1-1	TRBV6-4	few	NA	CASSAGRNTEAFF	TGTGCCAGCAGTGCAGGCAGGAACACTGAAGCTTTCTTT
TRBJ2-1	TRBV18	NA	TRBD1	CASSPQGASEQFF	TGTGCCAGCTCACCACAGGGGGCTAGTGAGCAGTTCTTC
TRBJ2-5	TRBV6-1	NA	NA	CASSETLFTGSQETQYF	TGTGCCAGCAGTGAAACGTTGTTTACAGGGAGCCAAGAGACCCAGTACTTC
TRBJ2-1	TRBV19	NA	NA	CASRPLGGYNEQFF	TGTGCCAGTAGGCCACTCGGGGGATACAATGAGCAGTTCTTC
TRBJ1-2	TRBV6-5	NA	TRBD1	CASSLQGNGYTF	TGTGCCAGCAGCCTACAGGGGAATGGCTACACCTTC
TRBJ1-5	TRBV19	NA	NA	CASSTSGNQPQHF	TGTGCCAGTAGTACATCAGGGAATCAGCCCCAGCATTTT
TRBJ1-2	TRBV12-3/TRBV12-4	NA	NA	CASSIEGYGYTF	TGTGCCAGCTCGATCGAGGGTTATGGCTACACCTTC
TRBJ2-3	TRBV2	NA	TRBD1	CASSEDRVTDTQYF	TGTGCCAGCAGTGAGGACAGGGTCACAGATACGCAGTATTTT
TRBJ2-3	TRBV11-2	once	NA	CASSLRRAADTQYF	TGTGCCAGCAGCTTACGGCGGGCGGCAGATACGCAGTATTTT
TRBJ2-1	TRBV3-1/TRBV3-2	NA	NA	CASSPTPRAGQFF	TGTGCCAGCAGCCCTACCCCAAGGGCGGGGCAGTTCTTC
TRBJ2-5	TRBV6-5	NA	TRBD1	CASSRDRETQYF	TGTGCCAGCAGCCGGGACAGGGAGACCCAGTACTTC
TRBJ2-5	TRBV6-4	few	NA	CASSRDTQETQYF	TGTGCCAGCAGCCGGGACACCCAAGAGACCCAGTACTTC
TRBJ2-5	TRBV5-1	NA	TRBD1	CASSSARTGEETQYF	TGCGCCAGCAGCTCTGCGCGGACAGGGGAAGAGACCCAGTACTTC
TRBJ1-1	TRBV6-6	NA	TRBD1	CASSPRDREGTEAFF	TGTGCCAGCAGTCCACGGGACAGGGAGGGCACTGAAGCTTTCTTT
TRBJ2-5	TRBV5-1	NA	TRBD1	CASSSQGAGETQYF	TGCGCCAGCAGCTCACAGGGGGCAGGGGAGACCCAGTACTTC
TRBJ2-2	TRBV6-1	NA	NA	CASSDGQGHGIRELFF	TGTGCCAGCAGTGACGGTCAGGGACACGGTATCCGGGAGCTGTTTTTT
TRBJ2-7	TRBV6-5	NA	TRBD1	CASQSDRGREQYF	TGTGCCTCCCAAAGTGACAGGGGGCGCGAGCAGTACTTC
TRBJ2-7	TRBV6-5	NA	TRBD1	CASSYLGTGFYYEQYF	TGTGCCAGCAGTTACTTGGGGACAGGGTTCTACTACGAGCAGTACTTC
TRBJ1-4	TRBV18	NA	TRBD1	CASSPGTGNEKLFF	TGTGCCAGCTCACCAGGGACAGGGAATGAAAAACTGTTTTTT
TRBJ2-2	TRBV6-5	NA	TRBD2	CASSSVREATGELFF	TGTGCCAGCAGCTCCGTCCGGGAGGCCACCGGGGAGCTGTTTTTT
TRBJ1-1	TRBV5-1	NA	NA	CASSRDTLNTEAFF	TGCGCCAGCAGCAGGGACACCCTGAACACTGAAGCTTTCTTT
TRBJ1-3	TRBV5-1	NA	TRBD1	CASSTGAGNTIYF	TGCGCCAGCAGCACAGGGGCTGGAAACACCATATATTTT
TRBJ2-1	TRBV19	NA	TRBD2	CASSIAEVSTSLSPQFF	TGTGCCAGTAGTATCGCCGAGGTATCGACTAGCCTAAGCCCACAGTTCTTC
TRBJ1-3	TRBV9	NA	TRBD1	CASSVTSGTGGNTIYF	TGTGCCAGCAGCGTTACCTCCGGGACAGGGGGAAACACCATATATTTT
TRBJ2-1	TRBV11-2	NA	TRBD2	CASSLIRTSGYNEQFF	TGTGCCAGCAGCTTAATTAGGACTAGCGGGTACAATGAGCAGTTCTTC
TRBJ2-5	TRBV9	NA	TRBD1	CASSVPAGGETQYF	TGTGCCAGCAGCGTACCCGCAGGGGGAGAGACCCAGTACTTC
TRBJ2-7	TRBV2	NA	TRBD1	CASSQGTESYEQYF	TGTGCCAGCAGTCAAGGGACAGAGTCCTACGAGCAGTACTTC
TRBJ2-1	TRBV2	NA	TRBD2	CASSEAQLAGGIEQFF	TGTGCCAGCAGTGAAGCCCAGCTAGCGGGGGGGATTGAGCAGTTCTTC
TRBJ1-4	TRBV12-3/TRBV12-4	NA	NA	CASSFYGTEKLFF	TGTGCCAGCAGTTTCTACGGGACAGAAAAACTGTTTTTT
TRBJ2-1	TRBV6-5	NA	TRBD2	CASSYLTSGSYNEQFF	TGTGCCAGCAGTTACTTAACTAGCGGGAGCTACAATGAGCAGTTCTTC
TRBJ2-5	TRBV6-5	NA	TRBD1	CASSFGQGWETQYF	TGTGCCAGCAGTTTTGGACAGGGCTGGGAGACCCAGTACTTC
TRBJ1-2	TRBV5-6	NA	TRBD1	CASSAGTGGDRGYTF	TGTGCCAGCAGCGCCGGGACAGGGGGCGACCGTGGCTACACCTTC
TRBJ2-7	TRBV29-1	NA	NA	CSVGGSSYEQYF	TGCAGCGTTGGAGGGAGCTCCTACGAGCAGTACTTC
TRBJ2-1	TRBV7-8	NA	TRBD2	CASSLGPSGSYNEQFF	TGTGCCAGCAGCTTAGGGCCTAGCGGGTCATACAATGAGCAGTTCTTC
TRBJ2-3	TRBV5-1	once	TRBD2	CASSPGLAGGTDTQYF	TGCGCCAGCAGCCCGGGACTAGCGGGAGGCACAGATACGCAGTATTTT
TRBJ1-4	TRBV7-5	once	NA	CARSTNGRTQVKGKLFF	TGTGCCAGAAGCACAAATGGGAGAACTCAGGTGAAGGGAAAACTGTTTTTT
TRBJ2-1	TRBV10-3	NA	TRBD2	CAISGTSGRTYNEQFF	TGTGCCATCAGCGGGACTAGCGGGAGGACCTACAATGAGCAGTTCTTC